Listed below are T cell receptor beta chains from one sample, sequenced in a study of T cells in Graves' hyperthyroidism and ophthalmopathy. TCRdb re-called the multiplex PCR reads through MiXCR, storing one row per CDR3 protein. Of about 620,000 distinct CDR3 sequences in the sample, 15% to 20% were seen once. The sequencing sample was made of blood. These TCRs come from a woman aged 30 to 39 with Graves' hyperthyroidism. Each CDR3 is given with its conserved first and last residue. A D gene is named only where the DNA matches it firmly. Some rows have no size entry. The others give once, few or many, or a class for an expanded clone.

d_call j_call cdr3_length clone_size v_call cdr3_nt cdr3_aa
TRBD1 TRBJ1-6 12 many TRBV20-1 TGCAGTGCTCCTACAGGGGGATCACCCCTCCACTTT CSAPTGGSPLHF
TRBD1 TRBJ1-3 14 . TRBV11-1 TGTGCCAGCAGCTCACAGGGGAGCGGAGTCACCATATATTTT CASSSQGSGVTIYF
. TRBJ2-5 14 many TRBV28 TGTGCCAGCAGTTTAAGGACGGACCAAGAGACCCAGTACTTC CASSLRTDQETQYF
TRBD2 TRBJ2-7 15 . TRBV30 TGTGCCTGGACCCTCGGACTAGCGGGAGTGAATGAGCAGTACTTC CAWTLGLAGVNEQYF
TRBD2 TRBJ2-1 15 many TRBV19 TGTGCCAGTAGTATAGGGACTAGCCACTACAATGAGCAGTTCTTC CASSIGTSHYNEQFF
. TRBJ2-3 14 many TRBV11-2 TGTGCCAGCAGCTGGATCCTGGTTAGAGATACGCAGTATTTT CASSWILVRDTQYF
. TRBJ1-2 13 many TRBV2 TGTGCCAGCAAGGTCTCCGAGTCTTACGATGACACCTTC CASKVSESYDDTF
. TRBJ2-1 14 many TRBV28 TGTGCCAGCAGCCCCGACAGGTCATACAGGGAGCAGTTCTTC CASSPDRSYREQFF
. TRBJ1-1 15 . TRBV19 TGTGCCAGTAGTATAGGACTCGGGACTGGGGCTGAAGCTTTCTTT CASSIGLGTGAEAFF
TRBD1 TRBJ2-7 15 many TRBV12-3/TRBV12-4 TGTGCCAGCAGCCTATCCGGACAGGGGGCGTACGAGCAGTACTTC CASSLSGQGAYEQYF
TRBD1 TRBJ2-7 13 few TRBV19 TGTGCCAGTAAGTCCGGACAGGGGGTAGAGCAGTACTTC CASKSGQGVEQYF
TRBD1 TRBJ2-1 14 many TRBV2 TGTGCCAGCAGGGGGGACAGGGTAATTGATGAGCAGTTCTTC CASRGDRVIDEQFF
. TRBJ2-5 14 many TRBV11-2 TGTGCCAGCAGCCCCGGGACGTTGGAAGAGACCCAGTACTTC CASSPGTLEETQYF
TRBD1 TRBJ2-1 14 many TRBV11-2 TGTGCCAGCAGCGGGGACAGGGGGCCCAATGAGCAGTTCTTC CASSGDRGPNEQFF
TRBD2 TRBJ2-1 15 . TRBV6-6 TGTGCCAGCAGTTACCGGCGGGAGGGCCGGGGAGAGCAGTTCTTC CASSYRREGRGEQFF
TRBD1 TRBJ2-7 18 many TRBV6-1 TGTGCCAGCAGTGAAGCCCGACCCGGGACAGGGGGCGTCTACGAGCAGTACTTC CASSEARPGTGGVYEQYF
TRBD1 TRBJ2-7 15 few TRBV19 TGTGCCAGTAGTATGAGACAGGGGCCGGGGAACGAGCAGTACTTC CASSMRQGPGNEQYF
TRBD1 TRBJ1-6 14 . TRBV27 TGTGCCAGCAGTTTTGGACAGGGCCACTCACCCCTCCACTTT CASSFGQGHSPLHF
. TRBJ2-4 13 few TRBV9 TGTGCCAGCAGCGTAGAGGCGGGAAGGGTTCAGTACTTC CASSVEAGRVQYF
. TRBJ1-2 14 many TRBV15 TGTGCCACCAGCAGAGACAGGGCCGAGGATGGCTACACCTTC CATSRDRAEDGYTF
TRBD1 TRBJ1-1 15 few TRBV29-1 TGCAGCGTGACGGGACAGGGGCTGGAGAACACTGAAGCTTTCTTT CSVTGQGLENTEAFF
TRBD2 TRBJ2-2 16 . TRBV6-1 TGTGCCCGCAAGGGTGGGACTAGCGGGAGGTCCGGGGAGCTGTTTTTT CARKGGTSGRSGELFF
. TRBJ2-1 15 few TRBV5-5 TGTGCCAGCAGCTTGGAGGGGGTAACCTACAATGAGCAGTTCTTC CASSLEGVTYNEQFF
. TRBJ2-7 14 few TRBV9 TGTGCCAGCAGCGTAGAGGCAGGAGGTCCCGAGCAGTACTTC CASSVEAGGPEQYF
TRBD2 TRBJ2-1 18 . TRBV12-3/TRBV12-4 TGTGCCAGCAGTTTAGCCTTTCCCGGGACTAGCGGGAGGAATGAGCAGTTCTTC CASSLAFPGTSGRNEQFF
. TRBJ1-5 15 few TRBV19 TGTGCCAGTACGGAACAGGGTCAAAGCAATCAGCCCCAGCATTTT CASTEQGQSNQPQHF
. TRBJ1-2 15 many TRBV12-3/TRBV12-4 TGTGCCAGCAGCTCGGGGCTGGGCAGGCTCTATGGCTACACCTTC CASSSGLGRLYGYTF
TRBD2 TRBJ2-7 17 . TRBV13 TGTGCCAGCAGACCAACCACACTAGCGGGCAACTCCTACGAGCAGTACTTC CASRPTTLAGNSYEQYF
. TRBJ1-2 12 . TRBV4-3 TGCGCCAGCAGCCAAGACTCACTCGGCTACACCTTC CASSQDSLGYTF
. TRBJ2-5 14 many TRBV11-3 TGTGCCAGCAGCTTCCGGGGGACACAAGAGACCCAGTACTTC CASSFRGTQETQYF
. TRBJ2-7 12 many TRBV7-9 TGTGCCAGCAGCTCACAGGTTAACGAGCAGTACTTC CASSSQVNEQYF
TRBD2 TRBJ2-7 15 few TRBV12-3/TRBV12-4 TGTGCCAGCAGCCTTATAGCGGGAGGGTCCTACGAGCAGTACTTC CASSLIAGGSYEQYF
TRBD2 TRBJ2-1 19 few TRBV24-1 TGTGCCACCATCTGCGAGGGACTAGCGGGAGATTTGGCGAGTGATGAGCAGTTCTTC CATICEGLAGDLASDEQFF
. TRBJ2-7 14 . TRBV7-2 TGTGCCAGCAGCTTGAGGCACGGTAGTAGCGAGCAGTACTTC CASSLRHGSSEQYF
TRBD1 TRBJ2-2 13 few TRBV12-3/TRBV12-4 TGTGCCACCGGGACAGGGGTCACCGGGGAGCTGTTTTTT CATGTGVTGELFF
TRBD2 TRBJ2-7 19 few TRBV4-3 TGCGCCAGCAGCCAAGATCATGGAGCGGGAGTTGAACCGGCTTACGAGCAGTACTTC CASSQDHGAGVEPAYEQYF
. TRBJ2-3 14 few TRBV4-2 TGTGCCAGCAGCCAAGGGTCCCACACGGTTACGCAGTATTTT CASSQGSHTVTQYF
. TRBJ2-5 15 many TRBV11-2 TGTGCCAGCAGCTTAGATTGGACAAAACAAGAGACCCAGTACTTC CASSLDWTKQETQYF
. TRBJ1-5 14 . TRBV12-5 TGTGCTAGTGGTTTAGACTCGACCACAGATACGCAGCATTTT CASGLDSTTDTQHF
TRBD2 TRBJ2-7 15 once TRBV20-1 TGCAGTGCTAGAGAATCGACTAGCGGGGGCTACGAGCAGTACTTC CSARESTSGGYEQYF
. TRBJ2-3 17 . TRBV6-6 TGTGCCAGCAGTTACTCGAAGGGTCTAGCCTACACAGATACGCAGTATTTT CASSYSKGLAYTDTQYF
. TRBJ1-1 13 . TRBV24-1 TGTGCCACCAGTGATTTGTGGGGGGGTCAAGCTTTCTTT CATSDLWGGQAFF
. TRBJ2-3 15 many TRBV28 TGTGCCAGCAGTTCTCTAGGACCCCTTCCCGATACGCAGTATTTT CASSSLGPLPDTQYF
. TRBJ2-1 14 few TRBV20-1 TGCAGTGCTAAAACTCTAGCGCAATACAATGAGCAGTTCTTC CSAKTLAQYNEQFF
TRBD2 TRBJ2-7 16 . TRBV4-1 TGCGCCAGCAGCCAAGAAGGGCTAGCGGGAGTCTACGAGCAGTACTTC CASSQEGLAGVYEQYF
. TRBJ1-1 13 many TRBV6-6 TGTGCCAGCAGTTACCTGGGGAGAACTGAAGCTTTCTTT CASSYLGRTEAFF
TRBD2 TRBJ2-5 14 . TRBV7-9 TGTGCCAGCAGCCCGAATTGGGGAGGGGAGACCCAGTACTTC CASSPNWGGETQYF
. TRBJ2-7 15 few TRBV9 TGTGCCAGCAGCGTAACGCGAGACAGAGGCTACGAGCAGTACTTC CASSVTRDRGYEQYF
TRBD2 TRBJ2-1 14 . TRBV7-2 TGTGCCAGCAGCTTAGAGGGACTACCTAATGAGCAGTTCTTC CASSLEGLPNEQFF
. TRBJ1-6 14 . TRBV30 TGTGCCTGGAATGGCGGGGGCGCGAATTCACCCCTCCACTTT CAWNGGGANSPLHF
. TRBJ2-7 13 . TRBV20-1 TGCAGTGCTGAAGACGCAGTAGCCTACGAGCAGTACTTC CSAEDAVAYEQYF
TRBD2 TRBJ2-7 16 . TRBV7-2 TGTGCCAGCAGCTTATACGGGACTAGCGGTTACAATGAGCAGTACTTC CASSLYGTSGYNEQYF
TRBD1 TRBJ2-2 15 . TRBV19 TGTGCCAGTAGTATTAACGGACAGGGAGCCGGGGAGCTGTTTTTT CASSINGQGAGELFF
TRBD1 TRBJ2-7 15 . TRBV4-2 TGTGCCAGCAGCCAAGTCCGGGACAGCTCCTACGAGCAGTACTTC CASSQVRDSSYEQYF
. TRBJ1-2 14 many TRBV28 TGTGCCAGCAGTTCAGGAGGGCGATTTAGAAGCTACACCTTC CASSSGGRFRSYTF
TRBD2 TRBJ2-1 16 . TRBV24-1 TGTGCCACCAGTGATTTGGAGCTAGCGGGCAACAATGAGCAGTTCTTC CATSDLELAGNNEQFF
. TRBJ1-5 16 many TRBV7-8 TGTGCCAGCAGCTTACGGGGGGGATATATCAATCAGCCCCAGCATTTT CASSLRGGYINQPQHF
. TRBJ1-1 11 many TRBV11-2 TGTGCCAGCACCCCGTGGGATGAAGCTTTCTTT CASTPWDEAFF
. TRBJ1-2 14 . TRBV6-1 TGTGCCAGCAGTGACTTGGAGGGATGGAGTGGCTACACCTTC CASSDLEGWSGYTF
. TRBJ2-5 13 few TRBV18 TGTGCCAGCTCACCGCCAGGGAAGGAGACCCAGTACTTC CASSPPGKETQYF